These 27 T cell receptor beta chains originate from one sample sequenced in a study of cytomegalovirus exposure and HLA in healthy donors. Produced via immunoSEQ multiplex PCR; TCRdb's table is partial and in-frame only. Here the sample spans more than 250,000 clones, approximately 86% being singletons. The material sequenced was PBMCs. Source of these receptors: a woman in her 30s in good health and CMV-seropositive.

The chain recombines TRBV5-6 with TRBJ2-7; D unresolved. CDR1 is SGHDT and CDR2 is YYEEEE in the germline V gene. The CDR3 is 14 amino acids. V lost 4 bases and J lost 1, with 12 bases in between. The CDR3 is CASSHGSRSYEQYF. The CDR3 DNA reads as TGTGCCAGCAGCCATGGTAGTAGGTCCTACGAGCAGTACTTC.

CDR3 DNA: TGTGCCAGTAGAAACTCAGACAGGGGTCTAACCGGGGAGCTGTTTTTT. Residues: CASRNSDRGLTGELFF. This sequence joins TRBV19 and TRBJ2-2; TRBD1 matches 8 bases. V was pared by 6 bases and J by 5 bases, with 11 bases of the junction left unmatched. Germline assignment: CDR1 LNHDA and CDR2 SQIVND (reference sequence). The CDR3 spans 16 residues.

The gene calls are TRBV5-4 and TRBJ2-3; either TRBD1 or TRBD2 may supply D (5 bases each). V dropped 4 bases and J dropped 8 bases, with 14 bases sitting between them. The CDR3 has 13 amino acids. Germline CDR1 SGHNT, CDR2 YYREEE (reference sequence). The CDR3 DNA follows: TGTGCCAGCAGCCAAAACTCGGGACCTACGCAGTATTTT. Residues: CASSQNSGPTQYF. The full variable domain, completed using reference TRBV5-4 and TRBJ2-3, is ETGVTQSPTHLIKTRGQQVTLRCSSQSGHNTVSWYQQALGQGPQFIFQYYREEENGRGNFPPRFSGLQFPNYSSELNVNALELDDSALYLCASSQNSGPTQYFGPGTRLTVL.

This clone has a handful of counts. The chain has TRBV19 and TRBJ1-5, with TRBD1 matching over 8 bases. In germline, CDR1 is LNHDA, CDR2 SQIVND (reference sequence). This CDR3 comprises 16 residues. V was pared by 4 bases and J by 7 bases, with 12 bases of the junction left unmatched. The CDR3 region has the DNA TGTGCCAGTAGTACTCCTGTCGACAGGGGCGGACAGCCCCAGCATTTT. Translated: CASSTPVDRGGQPQHF.

CDR3 bases: TGTGCCAGCAGCACACTTAGCGGGAGGGCCGTGGAGCAGTTCTTC. Protein sequence: CASSTLSGRAVEQFF. The V call is TRBV7-6, the J call TRBJ2-1; 11 bases are a match to TRBD2. V shed 5 bases, J shed 10 bases, and the junction held 10 bases outside the gene matches. The CDR3 length is 15 residues. CDR1 and CDR2 (germline): SGHVS, FNYEAQ.

The gene calls are TRBV25-1 and TRBJ1-4; D uncertain. Germline CDR1 MGHDK, CDR2 SYGVNS. Trimming cost V 3 bases and J 4 bases, with 6 bases left between them. The CDR3 runs 13 residues. The CDR3 loop is CASSDWVNEKLFF. In DNA form, the CDR3 reads TGTGCCAGCAGTGATTGGGTTAATGAAAAACTGTTTTTT. Full variable domain (rest looked up from reference TRBV25-1 and TRBJ1-4): EADIYQTPRYLVIGTGKKITLECSQTMGHDKMYWYQQDPGMELHLIHYSYGVNSTEKGDLSSESTVSRIRTEHFPLTLESARPSHTSQYLCASSDWVNEKLFFGSGTQLSVL.

The chain has TRBV5-1 and TRBJ1-3; D is perhaps TRBD1 (6 bases). Trimming shortened V by 1 base and J by 3 bases, and 8 bases separated the two germline ends. CDR1 and CDR2 from the germline V gene are SGHRS and YFSETQ. The CDR3 sequence is 14 residues long. The CDR3 sequence: CASSLPGDGNTIYF. CDR3 nucleotide sequence: TGCGCCAGCAGCTTGCCAGGGGATGGAAACACCATATATTTT.

The chain couples TRBV5-1 to TRBJ1-4, with TRBD1 as a possible D gene (5 bases). Between the trimmed V and J ends, which lost 5 bases and 6 bases, there was a span of 17 bases. The CDR3 runs to 15 residues. The V gene's germline CDR1 is SGHRS and CDR2 YFSETQ. The CDR3 reads CASSREGWGDEKLFF. For the CDR3, the DNA is TGCGCCAGCAGTCGGGAGGGGTGGGGAGATGAAAAACTGTTTTTT.

V usage is TRBV27 and J usage is TRBJ2-1; the match to TRBD1 covers 8 bases. Trimming took 2 bases from V and 3 from J; bases not matched to a gene: 3. Germline values: CDR1 MNHEY, CDR2 SMNVEV (reference sequence). CDR3 length equals 15 residues. The CDR3 protein is CASSLATGGYNEQFF. The CDR3 DNA follows: TGTGCCAGCAGTTTAGCAACAGGGGGCTACAATGAGCAGTTCTTC.

The chain combines TRBV5-4 with TRBJ2-7, with TRBD1 matching over 7 bases. Germline V gives CDR1 SGHNT, CDR2 YYREEE (reference sequence). CDR3 length: 15 residues. Unmatched junction bases numbered 10, after V lost 5 bases and J lost 2 bases. CDR3 residues: CASRPGQDPTYEQYF. In nucleotides, the CDR3 is TGTGCCAGCAGACCTGGACAGGACCCCACCTACGAGCAGTACTTC.

The V and J genes are TRBV2 and TRBJ1-1; TRBD1 might be the D (6 bases). CDR1 and CDR2 (germline): SNHLY, FYNNEI. V lost 4 bases to trimming and J lost 3 bases, with 18 bases between them. CDR3 size: 16 residues. The CDR3 region is CASSVSPEEGDTEAFF. CDR3 DNA sequence: TGTGCCAGCAGTGTCTCCCCTGAGGAGGGGGACACTGAAGCTTTCTTT.

This clone was counted a single time. The V call is TRBV5-1, the J call TRBJ1-2; D perhaps matches TRBD1 (6 bases). This CDR3 comprises 14 residues. Trimming removed 5 bases from V and 3 bases from J, with 14 bases in between. Germline CDR1 SGHRS, CDR2 YFSETQ. CDR3 sequence reads: CASRGAAGDYGYTF. In nucleotides, the CDR3 is TGCGCCAGCAGGGGGGCAGCAGGGGACTATGGCTACACCTTC. The full variable domain, rest sourced from reference TRBV5-1 and TRBJ1-2, is KAGVTQTPRYLIKTRGQQVTLSCSPISGHRSVSWYQQTPGQGLQFLFEYFSETQRNKGNFPGRFSGRQFSNSRSEMNVSTLELGDSALYLCASRGAAGDYGYTFGSGTRLTVV.

The chain employs TRBV28 and TRBJ1-4; the D is unclear. Germline CDR1 and CDR2: MDHEN and SYDVKM. V gave up 7 bases and J gave up 3 bases, with 12 bases separating them. This CDR3 has 14 residues. Here the CDR3 reads CASNYGGANEKLFF. Here the CDR3 DNA reads TGTGCCAGCAATTACGGAGGCGCTAATGAAAAACTGTTTTTT.

The chain is built from TRBV4-1 and TRBJ2-7; possible D gene TRBD2, 5 bases. The germline V and J ends were trimmed by 4 bases and 3 bases, with 16 bases remaining between them. Germline V lookup: CDR1 MGHRA, CDR2 YSYEKL. The CDR3 spans 15 residues. As DNA, the CDR3 is TGCGCCAGCAGCCCCCTAGCTGACACTTTCTACGAGCAGTACTTC. Its translation is CASSPLADTFYEQYF.

The rearrangement uses TRBV6-4 and TRBJ1-2; 7 bases are a match to TRBD1. The length of the CDR3 is 13 residues. The germline gives CDR1 MRHNA, CDR2 SNTAGT. V was pared by 5 bases and J by 8 bases, with 8 bases of the junction left unmatched. The CDR3 region is CASSPQGIEGYTF. The CDR3 DNA sequence: TGTGCCAGCAGTCCACAGGGGATCGAAGGCTACACCTTC.

The chain recombines TRBV11-2 with TRBJ2-2, with unresolved D. From germline, CDR1 is SGHAT and CDR2 FQNNGV. The CDR3 sequence is 14 residues long. V was cut by 3 bases and J by 4 bases, with 9 bases left in between. CDR3 DNA: TGTGCCAGCAGCTTTCCCCTATCCACCGGGGAGCTGTTTTTT. It translates to CASSFPLSTGELFF.

V gene TRBV27 combines with J gene TRBJ1-1, with a possible D match to TRBD1 (5 bases). The CDR3 is 15 amino acids. Germline-derived CDR1 and CDR2 are MNHEY and SMNVEV (reference sequence). The V end was cut by 5 bases, the J end by 2 bases, with 15 bases between. The CDR3 reads CASSPDSTGNTEAFF. For the CDR3, the DNA is TGTGCCAGCAGTCCCGACTCAACAGGTAACACTGAAGCTTTCTTT.

The V and J genes are TRBV6-1 and TRBJ1-1; 7 bases map to TRBD1. Trimming at V came to 3 bases and at J to 1 base, leaving 5 bases not matched to a gene. Germline V lookup: CDR1 MNHNS, CDR2 SASEGT. The CDR3 sequence is 15 residues long. The CDR3 DNA reads as TGTGCCAGCAGTGAGGGGGACAGAGAGAACACTGAAGCTTTCTTT. Translation gives CASSEGDRENTEAFF.

This sequence joins TRBV7-3 and TRBJ2-3, with 7 bases aligning to TRBD1. Per the germline V gene, CDR1 is SGHTA and CDR2 is FQGTGA. The CDR3 has 14 amino acids. Trimming at V came to 0 bases and at J to 5 bases, leaving 2 bases not matched to a gene. The CDR3 sequence is CASSLTGGQDTQYF. The CDR3, as DNA: TGTGCCAGCAGCTTAACAGGGGGCCAAGATACGCAGTATTTT.

The sample holds a few counts of this clone. This chain connects TRBV7-9 to TRBJ1-2; D not resolved. The length of the CDR3 is 14 residues. CDR1 SEHNR and CDR2 FQNEAQ come from the germline V gene (reference sequence). V was cut by 1 base and J by 3 bases, with 9 bases left in between. Here the CDR3 DNA reads TGTGCCAGCAGCTTAGTTCAGGTCTACTATGGCTACACCTTC. Translating it yields CASSLVQVYYGYTF.

The chain uses TRBV2 and TRBJ2-1; 16 bases are shared with TRBD2. V shed 3 bases and J 10 bases; nucleotides not matched to a gene: 9. The length of the CDR3 is 17 residues. Germline assignment: CDR1 SNHLY and CDR2 FYNNEI. The CDR3 nucleotides are TGTGCCAGCAGTGAGGGACTAGCGGGAGGGCCGGGCCGGGAGCAGTTCTTC. Translation: CASSEGLAGGPGREQFF.

The chain joins TRBV27 to TRBJ2-3; D is possibly TRBD1 or TRBD2 (5 bases each). Trimming took 2 bases from V and 4 from J, leaving 13 bases between them. Per the germline V gene, CDR1 is MNHEY and CDR2 is SMNVEV (reference sequence). CDR3 length: 15 amino acids. This CDR3 reads CASSLGAGTADTQYF. CDR3 in DNA: TGTGCCAGCAGTTTAGGGGCAGGGACCGCAGATACGCAGTATTTT.

This clone was observed once. The chain has TRBV11-2 and TRBJ2-4, with D hard to call. The CDR3 is made up of 12 amino acids. V was pared by 4 bases and J by 1 base, with 2 bases between. CDR1 is SGHAT, CDR2 FQNNGV, per germline. Written as DNA, the CDR3 is TGTGCCAGCAGCTGGGCCAAAAACATTCAGTACTTC. This encodes CASSWAKNIQYF.

This chain uses TRBV5-6 with TRBJ2-7, with D hard to call. The CDR3 is made up of 13 amino acids. Germline CDR1 reads SGHDT; CDR2 reads YYEEEE. V was clipped by 4 bases and J by 4 bases, with 12 bases between them. The CDR3 here is CASSPAVGYEQYF. The CDR3 DNA reads TGTGCCAGCAGCCCAGCAGTTGGTTACGAGCAGTACTTC.

The sample holds one count of this clone. The chain joins TRBV6-4 to TRBJ2-2; perhaps TRBD2 as D (5 bases). Germline V gives CDR1 MRHNA, CDR2 SNTAGT. This CDR3 spans 18 amino acids. Trimming pared 2 bases from V and 1 base from J, leaving 17 bases between. The CDR3 coding sequence is TGTGCCAGCAGTGACATAGCTGGGAGCCATGGGAACACCGGGGAGCTGTTTTTT. Translating gives CASSDIAGSHGNTGELFF.

V usage is TRBV7-2 and J usage is TRBJ2-2; 11 nucleotides match TRBD2. Trimming cost V 5 bases and J 1 base; bases outside gene matches: 9. The CDR3 runs to 18 residues. Germline assignment: CDR1 SGHTA and CDR2 FQGNSA. The CDR3 DNA is TGTGCCAGCAGCCGGGGACTAGCGGTTTTAGGGAACACCGGGGAGCTGTTTTTT. Amino acids: CASSRGLAVLGNTGELFF.

The V gene is TRBV28, the J gene TRBJ1-2; D remains unclear. Germline V gene lookup returns CDR1 MDHEN and CDR2 SYDVKM. Trimming removed 5 bases at V and 4 bases at J, with 17 bases between. The CDR3 contains 15 residues. The CDR3 protein is CASSSRRVAVYGYTF. The CDR3 DNA follows: TGTGCCAGCAGTAGCCGCCGGGTGGCTGTCTATGGCTACACCTTC.